This T cell receptor beta chain appears in the sequencing data of a study of cytomegalovirus exposure and HLA in healthy donors (dated by TCRdb to the late 2010s). For the wider study: An earlier analysis of 587 of the donors reported approximately 280 Gb of sequence data and 95 million to 140 million unique TCR beta sequences obtained from roughly 180 million T cells. An earlier analysis of approximately 640 of the donors applied high-throughput TCR beta sequencing to assess whether each TCR beta V gene segment acted as functional or pseudogenic. Along with the 666-subject first cohort, a separate validation cohort of over a hundred different subjects was used. All discovery cohort repertoires had been generated on a single sequencing platform. The study combined high-throughput TCR immunosequencing, statistical association of individual TCRs with disease status, and machine learning to predict cytomegalovirus infection status. The T cell repertoires of 666 subjects were profiled by immunosequencing and related to cytomegalovirus serostatus. Typing coverage differed by locus: A, B, C, DRB1 and DQB1 were typed in roughly 620-630 donors, DQA1 in approximately 520, DPA1 in 600 to 610, and DPB1 in 400 to 480. Among some 400 genotyped donors of the cohort, an average of 235,054 unique TCR beta nucleotide sequences were sequenced per donor, around a sixth of them non-productive. Donor age, sex, ethnicity and CMV serostatus were compiled together with the repertoire data. Roughly 5 DR-DQ haplotypes were treated as single units for association and clustering because of strong linkage in the cohort. A later analysis re-examined previously published TCR beta repertoires from roughly 650 donors and added high-resolution HLA genotyping to investigate patterns of TCR occurrence. HLA typing covered class I and class II loci at four-digit resolution. An early release that covered fewer than 800 HLA-typed donors contained about 290 gigabases of sequencing data and tens of millions of unique TCR sequences. The later analysis used no new phenotypic data to find candidate immune exposures, relying instead on TCR beta sequences and their occurrence across donors. The study was designed to test whether signatures of past pathogen exposure could be identified by cataloging public T cell receptors. Among the 398 genotyped donors, around 79% belonged to the genetic ancestry cluster associated with self-reported Caucasian donors. In a later genetic analysis, genome-wide SNP genotypes for about 60% of the 666 donors were used, and that subset was treated as a discovery cohort.

As concerns this clone: The clone's antigen remains unknown. Base qualities are not at hand, and no much larger clone is one base apart.

Library prep was done by the immunoSEQ multiplex PCR assay. The multiplex PCR relied on a mix of 60 forward primers for TCR Vbeta segments and 13 reverse primers for TCR Jbeta segments. The CDR3 region of rearranged TCR beta genes was amplified from genomic DNA with a multiplex PCR assay. The Illumina HiSeq System was used to sequence the amplified TCR beta libraries as 87-base-pair reads. Per the original workflow: A later analysis counted about 80 million unique TCR beta chains across the 666 repertoires, and 10 million to 12 million of these chains were shared by at least two donors. To remove PCR and sequencing errors, raw reads were error-corrected and collapsed into unique sequences using a nearest-neighbor algorithm that merged closely related sequences. V, D and J gene segments were assigned by aligning CDR3 sequences to IMGT reference sequences. For a sequence to be retained, at least a six-nucleotide match to both a V gene segment and a J gene segment was required. A rearrangement was called productive if the CDR3 had no stop codons and remained in frame with V and J, and every other rearrangement was called non-productive. Following IMGT convention, CDR3 was defined as the stretch from the second conserved V-encoded cysteine up to the conserved J-encoded phenylalanine. The earlier analysis of about 610 of the donors excluded any sequence lacking an unambiguous match to a single V gene segment. An earlier analysis of several hundred of the donors called V segments functional above 56.7% productive rearrangements and segregating when the between-donor standard deviation exceeded 5%. To diagnose cytomegalovirus status from the catalog of TCR beta chain sequences, a statistical classification framework was built. A later analysis assigned V and J genes by comparing TCR nucleotide sequences with IMGT/GENE-DB human TR gene sequences. A later analysis assigned CDR3 sequences and most-parsimonious VDJ recombination scenarios with the TCRdist pipeline. In a later analysis, each TCR beta chain was defined by its CDR3 amino acid sequence together with its V-gene family, and reads lacking a unique V-gene family were excluded. A later analysis removed 450 to 600 highly shared, low-generation-probability nucleotide sequences to deal with suspected cross-contamination and a sequencing artifact. In a later analysis, a clonal expansion index for each public chain was calculated from normalized within-repertoire ranks of inferred template counts. In a later analysis, generation probabilities were computed using a VDJ recombination model fitted to out-of-frame rearrangements, and the results were checked against IGoR. In a later analysis, TCR-TCR, TCR-HLA and TCR-CMV co-occurrence was scored with hypergeometric tests, and a repertoire-size bias correction was applied to TCR pairs. A later analysis estimated false discovery rates by permuting HLA or CMV assignments 20 times. In a later analysis, co-occurring TCRs were grouped using DBSCAN, with TCRdist sequence similarity added in when clustering inside HLA-allele-positive subsets. For co-occurrence clustering, repertoires with fewer than 30,000 or more than 120,000 public chains were excluded, along with roughly 5 repertoires with anomalous nucleotide sharing. Imported from immuneACCESS, the table was reduced by TCRdb to in-frame sequences with V and J called. These copies leave out some clones; in studies compared against another copy, an unresolved V gene accounts for under half, and the cause of the remainder is not known. The V and J calls and the clone size are those of that table, but D and trimming were determined from the DNA. Across this sample there are tens of thousands of clones, with 82% seen only once. 3% to 3.5% of the sample rests with the top ten.

The paper's findings and limits, for the study overall: Because the 87-base-pair reads could not distinguish some IMGT-functional V segments, including TRBV6-2 and TRBV6-3, those segments were excluded. Immune exposure information for the cohort was limited to CMV serostatus. Because HLA typing was unavailable for some donors at each locus, only the typed subset was used in association tests. A cluster of highly shared sequence variants was judged likely to represent a technical artifact of the sequencing pipeline. The earlier analysis of some 540 of the donors excluded 15 to 20 rarely observed V segments, including chromosome 9 orphons, because counts were too low. It was suggested by the authors that the approach could potentially be generalized to other disease states and immunological phenotypes. In a later analysis, 16,951 TCR beta sequences were associated with specific HLA alleles at a false discovery rate of 0.05. Presence/absence analyses assumed roughly uniform sequencing depth across donors, an assumption that may not hold. Compared with the 666-donor mean, donors in an Asian-associated ancestry cluster had fewer N-insertions in productive TCRs, according to a later genetic analysis. Correlated functional status among segregating V segments might reflect linkage disequilibrium, but an unknown experimental factor could not be ruled out. Across donors, most TCR sequences were observed very rarely, whereas some public TCRs were present in many individuals. According to a later analysis, parvovirus B19, influenza, CMV and Epstein-Barr virus appeared linked to several top co-occurrence clusters. In vitro tests confirmed that three of the cytomegalovirus-associated TCR beta chains recognize cytomegalovirus antigens. A later analysis found that TCR association rates varied across HLA loci, with DRB1 alleles showing the most associated TCRs and HLA-C alleles the fewest. In an earlier analysis of roughly 560 of the donors, most TCR beta V segments were observed in productive rearrangements about 90% or about 30% of the time, broadly matching IMGT annotations. In a later analysis, HLA-associated TCR beta chains were found to be more clonally expanded and to have lower generation probabilities than equally common non-associated chains. Strong co-occurrence of HLA alleles, especially DR and DQ, made assigning TCR associations to individual alleles difficult. An association between a missense DCLRE1C variant and V-gene and J-gene trimming of TCR beta chains was found in a later genetic analysis and replicated in an independent cohort. A total of some 180 TCR beta chains were listed by the study as associated with cytomegalovirus. A further reported finding was that TCR beta sequences accurately predicted the HLA-A and HLA-B alleles for most subjects in the first cohort. Cytomegalovirus status was reported to be diagnosed by the classifier with high specificity and sensitivity in both the original and validation cohorts. The cohort was sequenced for TCR beta chains only, and without alpha or paired-chain data the features that could be detected were limited. A later analysis found that most CMV-associated TCR beta chains appeared HLA-restricted, with HLA associations seemingly driven largely by CMV exposure.

The cohort was made up of roughly 670 healthy bone marrow donors. At the time of sampling, every cohort member was nominally healthy, though immune exposures that went unrecorded were likely present. The donor was CMV seropositive and belonged to the group of more than 250 seropositive cohort members. A peripheral blood sample was collected from each donor, and TCR beta sequencing was performed on peripheral blood mononuclear cells. Genomic DNA was extracted from the blood cell samples with the Qiagen DNeasy Blood Extraction Kit. V lost 8 bases and J lost 3 bases, and the count of bases not matched to a germline gene is 13. CDR1 and CDR2, per the germline V gene, are SGHVS and FQNEAQ. CDR3 length: 16 amino acids, cysteine to phenylalanine. The CDR3 DNA has 48 bases and is translated from base 1.

This sequence uses TRBV7-8 and TRBJ1-5, with 7 bases matching TRBD1. The TCR comes from a man aged 25 to 45 in good health and CMV-seropositive. Material: PBMCs. The bases are TGTGCCAGCGCTAACACAGGGGCAGAGGACAATCAGCCCCAGCATTTT. It translates to CASANTGAEDNQPQHF.